These 2 T cell receptor beta chains were sequenced from one sample in a study of CD8 T cells in ankylosing spondylitis. TCRdb reprocessed the 5' RACE reads via MiXCR and lists one record per CDR3 protein. The profile covers 250,000 to 300,000 distinct CDR3 sequences, with around 18% appearing a single time and roughly 8% taken by the ten largest. The sample comprised blood, either unsorted or a sorted T cell fraction (not recorded which). Receptors were obtained from a male donor with ankylosing spondylitis or in good health (not recorded which).

This clonotype was seen more than once but under ten times. The chain combines TRBV7-3 with TRBJ2-1; 12 nucleotides align to TRBD2. V was clipped by 2 bases and J by 4 bases; unmatched bases: 12. Looked up from germline, CDR1 is SGHTA and CDR2 is FQGTGA. This CDR3 has 19 residues. CDR3 sequence reads: CASSLRLLTSGGDYNEQFF. The DNA of the CDR3 is TGTGCCAGCAGCTTACGGCTGTTGACTAGCGGGGGCGATTACAATGAGCAGTTCTTC.

This chain joins TRBV3-1 and TRBJ2-1; 15 bases align to TRBD2. The germline CDR1 and CDR2 sequences are LGHDT and YNNKEL (reference sequence). CDR3 length: 19 residues. V lost 4 bases and J lost 6; bases outside the gene matches: 13. CDR3 sequence reads: CASSPHRTSGGAVVNEQFF. The CDR3 nucleotides are TGTGCCAGCAGCCCACACAGGACTAGCGGGGGGGCAGTTGTCAATGAGCAGTTCTTC.